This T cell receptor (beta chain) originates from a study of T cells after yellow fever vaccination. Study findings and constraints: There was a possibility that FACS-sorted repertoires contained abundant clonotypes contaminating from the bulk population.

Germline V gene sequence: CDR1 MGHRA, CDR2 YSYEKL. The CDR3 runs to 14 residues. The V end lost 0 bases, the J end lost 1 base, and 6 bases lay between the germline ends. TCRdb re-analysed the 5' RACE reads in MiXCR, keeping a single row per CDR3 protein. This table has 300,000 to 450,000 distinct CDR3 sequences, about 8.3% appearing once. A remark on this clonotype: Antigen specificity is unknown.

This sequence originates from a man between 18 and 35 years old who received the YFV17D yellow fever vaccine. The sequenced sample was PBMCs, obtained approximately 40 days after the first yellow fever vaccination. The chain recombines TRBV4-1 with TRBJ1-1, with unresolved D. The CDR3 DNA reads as TGCGCCAGCAGCCAAGATAAGGGGAACACTGAAGCTTTCTTT. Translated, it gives CASSQDKGNTEAFF.